The 4 T cell receptor beta chains given below trace back to one sample, sequenced in a study of OX40 agonist ivuxolimab in advanced cancers. Repertoires were generated with immunoSEQ multiplex PCR, while TCRdb's copy carries only in-frame clones and drops some. Here the sample spans approximately 20,000 clones, 65% to 70% being singletons. The sequences come from CD4+ or CD8+ T cells sorted from blood, collected in a trial of the OX40 agonist ivuxolimab. These receptor sequences come from an adult with an advanced solid tumor such as melanoma, head and neck, liver or kidney cancer.

This clone is medium-sized by share. The chain carries TRBV6-6 and TRBJ1-2, with D possibly TRBD1 on 5 matching bases. Between the trimmed V and J ends, which lost 6 bases and 4 bases, there was a span of 12 bases. CDR3 length: 13 residues. The germline V gene has CDR1 MNHNY and CDR2 SVGAGI (reference sequence). Here the CDR3 DNA reads TGTGCCAGCAGCGGAGGGACTGCCTATGGCTACACCTTC. Protein product: CASSGGTAYGYTF.

This rearrangement joins TRBV29-1 to TRBJ1-5; TRBD1 is a possible D gene (5 bases). The CDR3 runs 14 residues. Germline CDR1 reads SQVTM; CDR2 reads ANQGSEA. V was trimmed by 1 base and J by 1 base, leaving 8 bases between them. The CDR3 sequence: CSVEGEGSNQPQHF. The CDR3 nucleotides are TGCAGCGTTGAAGGGGAGGGGAGCAATCAGCCCCAGCATTTT.

This clone has only one observation. The chain has TRBV11-2 and TRBJ2-3; D remains unclear. The germline gives CDR1 SGHAT, CDR2 FQNNGV. This CDR3 region has 15 residues. V lost 1 base to trimming and J lost 3 bases, with 11 bases between them. CDR3 protein: CASSLGLSPTDTQYF. The DNA of the CDR3 is TGTGCCAGCAGCTTAGGTTTGTCCCCTACAGATACGCAGTATTTT. The full variable domain, completed using reference TRBV11-2 and TRBJ2-3, is EAGVAQSPRYKIIEKRQSVAFWCNPISGHATLYWYQQILGQGPKLLIQFQNNGVVDDSQLPKDRFSAERLKGVDSTLKIQPAKLEDSAVYLCASSLGLSPTDTQYFGPGTRLTVL.

This chain links TRBV7-6 with TRBJ2-7; perhaps D is TRBD1 or TRBD2 (5 bases each). Germline loops: CDR1 SGHVS, CDR2 FNYEAQ. V gave up 2 bases and J gave up 0 bases, with 14 bases separating them. The CDR3 is 16 amino acids. The CDR3 region has the DNA TGTGCCAGCAGCTTACATAGTACCGGGACCTCCTACGAGCAGTACTTC. This translates into CASSLHSTGTSYEQYF. Using reference TRBV7-6 and TRBJ2-7 for the parts outside the CDR3, the full variable domain is GAGVSQSPRYKVTKRGQDVALRCDPISGHVSLYWYRQALGQGPEFLTYFNYEAQQDKSGLPNDRFSAERPEGSISTLTIQRTEQRDSAMYRCASSLHSTGTSYEQYFGPGTRLTVT.